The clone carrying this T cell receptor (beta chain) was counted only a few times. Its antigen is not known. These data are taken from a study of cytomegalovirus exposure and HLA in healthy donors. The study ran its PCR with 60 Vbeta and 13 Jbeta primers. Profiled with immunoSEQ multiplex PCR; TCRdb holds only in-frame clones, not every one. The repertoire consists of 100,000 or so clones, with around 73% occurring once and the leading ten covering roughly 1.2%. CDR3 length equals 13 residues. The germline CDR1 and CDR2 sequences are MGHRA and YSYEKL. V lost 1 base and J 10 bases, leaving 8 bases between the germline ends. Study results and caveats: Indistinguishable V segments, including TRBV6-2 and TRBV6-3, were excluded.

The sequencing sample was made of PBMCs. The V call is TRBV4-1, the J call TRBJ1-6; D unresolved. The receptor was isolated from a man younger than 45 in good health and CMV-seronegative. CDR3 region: CASSQGERSPLHF. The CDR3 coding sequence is TGCGCCAGCAGCCAAGGAGAGCGATCACCCCTCCACTTT.